What follows are 15 T cell receptor beta chains derived from one specimen sequenced in a study of cytomegalovirus exposure and HLA in healthy donors. PCR was performed using 60 Vbeta and 13 Jbeta primers. This table comes from immunoSEQ multiplex PCR, and its TCRdb copy is limited to in-frame clones, with some not included. The repertoire holds around 72,000 clones, with over 50% as singletons. The sequencing sample was made of PBMCs. The receptors come from a man in his forties in good health and CMV-seropositive.

This clone has a handful of counts. The V and J genes are TRBV28 and TRBJ1-1; a possible D gene is TRBD1 (5 bases). V was shortened by 7 bases and J by 1 base, with 13 bases between the two germline ends. This CDR3 has 14 amino acids. The V gene's germline CDR1 is MDHEN and CDR2 SYDVKM. In DNA form, the CDR3 reads TGTGCCAGCATCACCTCCGGGGGGAACACTGAAGCTTTCTTT. This codes for CASITSGGNTEAFF. Full variable domain (outside the CDR3, taken from reference TRBV28 and TRBJ1-1): DVKVTQSSRYLVKRTGEKVFLECVQDMDHENMFWYRQDPGLGLRLIYFSYDVKMKEKGDIPEGYSVSREKKERFSLILESASTNQTSMYLCASITSGGNTEAFFGQGTRLTVV.

The chain couples TRBV7-2 to TRBJ2-4, with TRBD1 as a possible D gene (6 bases). CDR1 is SGHTA and CDR2 is FQGNSA in the germline V gene. The V gene lost 5 bases and the J gene lost 7 bases, with 12 bases spanning the gap. The CDR3 runs 13 residues. The CDR3 DNA reads TGTGCCAGCAGCCCTCATACAGGGAACATTCAGTACTTC. Translation: CASSPHTGNIQYF.

This clone has only a few counts. The rearrangement uses TRBV6-6 and TRBJ2-7; D unresolved. This CDR3 comprises 13 residues. Trimming took 0 bases from V and 2 from J, leaving 5 bases between them. Germline V gene lookup returns CDR1 MNHNY and CDR2 SVGAGI (reference sequence). The CDR3 spells CASSYSQAYEQYF. The CDR3 region has the DNA TGTGCCAGCAGTTACTCCCAGGCCTACGAGCAGTACTTC.

This sequence joins TRBV6-1 and TRBJ1-2, with D possibly matching TRBD1 (5 bases). This CDR3 region has 17 residues. Germline-derived CDR1 and CDR2 are MNHNS and SASEGT. V was clipped by 2 bases and J by 4 bases, with 20 bases between them. CDR3 sequence: CASSELGLRQGSYGYTF. CDR3 bases: TGTGCCAGCAGTGAACTAGGGCTGCGGCAGGGTTCCTATGGCTACACCTTC.

The V call is TRBV9, the J call TRBJ1-1; the D is unclear. V shed 3 bases and J shed 0 bases, with 6 bases lying between them. This CDR3 is 13 amino acids long. Germline V gives CDR1 SGDLS, CDR2 YYNGEE. CDR3 DNA: TGTGCCAGCAGCGCCGGAGTGAACACTGAAGCTTTCTTT. Protein sequence: CASSAGVNTEAFF.

This CDR3 reads CSVEDRGGNYEQYF. CDR3 bases: TGCAGCGTTGAAGATCGGGGGGGTAACTACGAGCAGTACTTC. This rearrangement joins TRBV29-1 to TRBJ2-7, with 8 positions matching TRBD2. The V and J ends lost 0 bases and 3 bases, in that order; junction bases with no gene match: 4. Germline V lookup: CDR1 SQVTM, CDR2 ANQGSEA. CDR3 length equals 14 residues.

This clone was detected once. This chain uses TRBV2 with TRBJ2-3, with D possibly TRBD2 on 6 matching bases. The CDR3 length is 16 residues. Germline loops: CDR1 SNHLY, CDR2 FYNNEI. V was trimmed by 4 bases and J by 1 base, leaving 15 bases between them. In DNA form, the CDR3 reads TGTGCCAGCAGTGCGGAGGGGCTCTATGGCACAGATACGCAGTATTTT. Its translation: CASSAEGLYGTDTQYF.

The rearrangement joins TRBV5-6 to TRBJ1-4; 7 bases match TRBD1. CDR1 is SGHDT, CDR2 YYEEEE, per germline. CDR3 length: 14 residues. The J segment lost 4 bases and the V segment lost 4 bases, leaving 4 bases of the junction unmatched. The CDR3 coding sequence is TGTGCCAGCAGCGAGGGACAGCGTAATGAAAAACTGTTTTTT. This encodes CASSEGQRNEKLFF.

This chain uses TRBV11-2 with TRBJ2-1; 7 bases fit TRBD2. The CDR3 runs 14 residues. CDR1 is SGHAT, CDR2 FQNNGV, per germline. V shed 2 bases, J shed 6 bases, and the junction held 4 bases outside the gene matches. The CDR3 is CASSLTLAANEQFF. CDR3 bases: TGTGCCAGCAGCTTAACCCTAGCGGCCAATGAGCAGTTCTTC. Drawing the rest from reference TRBV11-2 and TRBJ2-1, the complete variable domain is EAGVAQSPRYKIIEKRQSVAFWCNPISGHATLYWYQQILGQGPKLLIQFQNNGVVDDSQLPKDRFSAERLKGVDSTLKIQPAKLEDSAVYLCASSLTLAANEQFFGPGTRLTVL.

A few counts support this clone. The chain combines TRBV30 with TRBJ1-1; 10 bases line up with TRBD1. CDR3 length: 12 amino acids. V dropped 3 bases and J dropped 12; count of bases not matched to a gene: 7. Per germline, CDR1 GTSNPN and CDR2 SVGIG (reference sequence). The DNA for the CDR3 is TGTGCCTGGAGCCTCGGGACAGGGGTCCCTTTCTTT. It encodes CAWSLGTGVPFF. Full variable domain (outside the CDR3, taken from reference TRBV30 and TRBJ1-1): SQTIHQWPATLVQPVGSPLSLECTVEGTSNPNLYWYRQAAGRGLQLLFYSVGIGQISSEVPQNLSASRPQDRQFILSSKKLLLSDSGFYLCAWSLGTGVPFFGQGTRLTVV.

The V call is TRBV27, the J call TRBJ1-2, with D possibly being TRBD1 (6 bases). Deletions cut 6 bases from V and 4 bases from J, with 21 bases between. The germline V gene has CDR1 MNHEY and CDR2 SMNVEV (reference sequence). The CDR3 contains 16 residues. Here the CDR3 reads CASRPTPNRAGYGYTF. DNA for the CDR3: TGTGCCAGCAGACCGACCCCCAACAGGGCCGGCTATGGCTACACCTTC.

This clone was seen just once. The chain couples TRBV5-8 to TRBJ2-7, with TRBD1 identical over 8 bases. Germline CDR1 is SGHTS and CDR2 is YDEGEE. Unmatched junction bases numbered 10, after V lost 1 base and J lost 7 bases. The CDR3 loop spans 15 amino acids. CDR3 protein: CASSLMGQVSLEQYF. CDR3 coding DNA: TGTGCCAGCAGCTTGATGGGACAGGTATCCCTAGAGCAGTACTTC. The whole variable domain, remainder taken from reference TRBV5-8 and TRBJ2-7, is EAGVTQSPTHLIKTRGQQATLRCSPISGHTSVYWYQQALGLGLQFLLWYDEGEERNRGNFPPRFSGRQFPNYSSELNVNALELEDSALYLCASSLMGQVSLEQYFGPGTRLTVT.

The rearrangement uses TRBV5-1 and TRBJ2-5, with D tentatively TRBD1 (6 bases). The CDR3 is 13 residues long. Deletions cut 5 bases from V and 5 bases from J, with 13 bases between. The germline V gene has CDR1 SGHRS and CDR2 YFSETQ. DNA for the CDR3: TGCGCCAGCAGTAACAGGGTTCCCGAGACCCAGTACTTC. Its protein is CASSNRVPETQYF. Combining the CDR3 with reference TRBV5-1 and TRBJ2-5 gives the whole variable domain KAGVTQTPRYLIKTRGQQVTLSCSPISGHRSVSWYQQTPGQGLQFLFEYFSETQRNKGNFPGRFSGRQFSNSRSEMNVSTLELGDSALYLCASSNRVPETQYFGPGTRLLVL.

The rearrangement joins TRBV4-3 to TRBJ2-7, with D unresolved. Germline CDR1 and CDR2: LGHNA and YSLEER. The V end was cut by 2 bases, the J end by 1 base, with 6 bases between. The CDR3 is 13 residues long. CDR3 in DNA: TGCGCCAGCAGCCAACAGGTATCCTACGAGCAGTACTTC. Its translation: CASSQQVSYEQYF.

V is TRBV7-6 and J is TRBJ2-3; 7 nucleotides line up with TRBD2. Germline V gives CDR1 SGHVS, CDR2 FNYEAQ. J gave up 0 bases and V 5 bases, and 8 bases lay outside the gene matches. This CDR3 comprises 16 residues. CDR3 residues: CASSPLLADSTDTQYF. In DNA, the CDR3 is TGTGCCAGCAGCCCACTCCTAGCGGATAGCACAGATACGCAGTATTTT.